This T cell receptor (beta chain) is drawn from a study of blood T cell repertoires in COVID-19. Whole-study context: COVID-19 samples, acute and convalescent, were from the United States, Italy and Spain. Sources were T cells, B-cell-depleted T cells, or PBMCs; the material itself was cDNA or gDNA.

Authors' methods: Amplified reference gene primers provided the basis for estimating nucleated cell counts. Generated by immunoSEQ multiplex PCR, the TCRdb table keeps only in-frame clones and is missing some. For V, J and clone size, that table is used; D and trimming come from the DNA. Among some 42,000 clones listed, 90% were seen once. The CDR3 loop spans 17 amino acids. Germline V gives CDR1 SGHAT, CDR2 FQNNGV. V dropped 1 base and J dropped 0 bases, with 16 bases sitting between them. What was sequenced was peripheral blood. The TCR was taken from a man aged 45 to 65 with active COVID-19. The J gene is TRBJ2-7, the V gene TRBV11-2; tentatively, D is TRBD2 (5 bases). The CDR3 sequence is CASSLVSGGYFSYEQYF. The CDR3 nucleotides read TGTGCCAGCAGCTTAGTGTCGGGCGGGTACTTCTCCTACGAGCAGTACTTC.